What follows is one TCR beta chain and its context. These data come from a study of radiation and T cells in renal cell carcinoma. Time point given: blood 4 weeks post-SBRT, at nephrectomy. Indicated treatment: 15 Gy SBRT to primary tumor, nephrectomy 4 weeks later. Nephrectomy followed 15 Gy stereotactic body radiation by 4 weeks. The V segment lost 0 bases and the J segment 3 bases; nucleotides outside the gene matches: 5. Germline loops: CDR1 MNHEY, CDR2 SVGAGI. CDR3 length equals 15 residues. Here immunoSEQ multiplex PCR was the method, and the copy in TCRdb shows in-frame clones only, minus some. The sample holds 40,000 to 50,000 clones, 80% to 85% seen once.

The sample here was blood, taken from a patient whose treatment included radiotherapy and nephrectomy. The rearrangement joins TRBV6-5 to TRBJ2-7; 7 positions agree with TRBD2. The clonotype comes from a woman between 70 and 85 years old with renal cell carcinoma. The DNA for the CDR3 is TGTGCCAGCAGTTACTCGGGCCCGGGAGGCTACGAGCAGTACTTC. This translates into CASSYSGPGGYEQYF.